Below, one T cell receptor beta chain is given with its context. Antigen unknown. The sample comes from a study of T cells in Graves' hyperthyroidism and ophthalmopathy. Fresh peripheral blood, 10 ml, was the source of the PBMCs. Study results and caveats: Most thyroid-expanded clonotypes above 0.001 were also found in blood.

This CDR3 is built from 18 residues. V was cut by 3 bases and J by 7 bases, with 22 bases left in between. In germline, CDR1 is MGHRA, CDR2 YSYEKL. Amplification of TCR beta CDR3 regions used RNA as the template. First-round RT-PCR targeting the TCR CDR3 was performed with the HTBI primer set. MiXCR was run by TCRdb on the multiplex PCR reads, yielding one entry per CDR3 protein. The table includes hundreds of thousands of distinct CDR3 sequences, about 15% detected once. The chain joins TRBV4-1 to TRBJ1-6; D gene unclear. This clonotype was obtained from a woman in her thirties with Graves' hyperthyroidism. The sequenced sample consisted of blood. CDR3 sequence reads: CASSHLSGVRTPNSPLHF. CDR3 in DNA: TGCGCCAGCAGCCATCTGTCTGGGGTCCGTACCCCCAATTCACCCCTCCACTTT.